The table lists the clone carrying this T cell receptor (beta chain) with many counts. Its antigen remains unidentified. This sample was included in a study of molecular identifiers for immune sequencing clone quantification. Whole-study context: In replicates, RNA from approximately 22,000 or 94,000 naive CD8 cells was split five ways, four sequenced.

Germline V gene data show CDR1 as SNHLY and CDR2 as FYNNEI. This CDR3 has 12 amino acids. Trimming left V 3 bases short and J 6 bases short, with 6 bases between. Each CDR3 protein is one row after TCRdb ran MiXCR on the PCR reads. The table records roughly 90,000 distinct CDR3 sequences, 15% to 20% of them present only once. General study results and limits: Clones above 20 RNA copies contained over 98% of effector molecules and under 1% of naive molecules.

Sequences were obtained from naive CD8+ T cells from blood, with Jurkat cell RNA spiked in. Specified subset: FACS-sorted CD8+CD4-CCR7+CD45RA+ naive T cells. The gene calls are TRBV2 and TRBJ1-5, with D possibly TRBD1 on 5 matching bases. This TCR came from a human donor in good health. Some libraries in this study had Jurkat cell RNA spiked in. This chain's CDR3 is CASSDQGQPQHF. CDR3 DNA sequence: TGTGCCAGCAGTGATCAGGGTCAGCCCCAGCATTTT.